The 10 T cell receptor beta chains given below trace back to one sample, sequenced in a study of cytomegalovirus exposure and HLA in healthy donors. TCRdb's copy holds only in-frame clones and misses some; the assay was immunoSEQ multiplex PCR. Of 250,000 to 400,000 clones in the sample, approximately 86% are singletons; the top ten hold roughly 1.2%. The sample was PBMCs. All receptors derive from a woman in her 30s in good health and CMV-seropositive.

The J gene is TRBJ2-6, the V gene TRBV5-1; D remains unclear. The CDR3 sequence is 16 residues long. Looked up from germline, CDR1 is SGHRS and CDR2 is YFSETQ. V lost 0 bases to trimming and J lost 0 bases, with 7 bases between them. Here the CDR3 reads CASSLEQLSGANVLTF. The DNA of the CDR3 is TGCGCCAGCAGCTTGGAACAGCTCTCTGGGGCCAACGTCCTGACTTTC.

V gene TRBV6-1 combines with J gene TRBJ1-5; D remains unclear. The germline V gene encodes CDR1 MNHNS and CDR2 SASEGT. CDR3 length: 13 residues. The germline V and J ends were trimmed by 8 bases and 0 bases, with 8 bases remaining between them. The CDR3 DNA sequence: TGTGCCAGCCATCACCTTAGCAATCAGCCCCAGCATTTT. Protein: CASHHLSNQPQHF.

This sequence joins TRBV7-8 and TRBJ1-1; perhaps TRBD1 as D (6 bases). Germline assignment: CDR1 SGHVS and CDR2 FQNEAQ. V gave up 0 bases and J gave up 6 bases, with 14 bases separating them. This CDR3 spans 15 amino acids. The CDR3 loop is CASSLAEVTGSEAFF. Here the CDR3 DNA reads TGTGCCAGCAGCTTAGCGGAAGTAACAGGGTCTGAAGCTTTCTTT.

The CDR3 bases are TGTGCCAGCAGTGAAGAAGGGATAGCGGGGGGGTTAGAGACCCAGTACTTC. Residues: CASSEEGIAGGLETQYF. The chain joins TRBV6-1 to TRBJ2-5, with TRBD2 matching over 11 bases. The CDR3 contains 17 residues. The V gene end was trimmed by 1 base and the J gene end by 4 bases; junction bases not matched to a gene: 8. Germline V gene lookup returns CDR1 MNHNS and CDR2 SASEGT.

The V call is TRBV13, the J call TRBJ2-7; 8 nucleotides align to TRBD1. The CDR3 loop spans 14 amino acids. CDR1 PRHDT and CDR2 FYEKMQ come from the germline V gene (reference sequence). Trimming took 4 bases from V and 4 from J; bases not matched to a gene: 6. The CDR3 nucleotides are TGTGCCAGCAGCTATGGACAGGGTAAATACGAGCAGTACTTC. Amino acid sequence: CASSYGQGKYEQYF.

As to this clone: Other DNA sequences of this sample code for an identical CDR3. The rearrangement joins TRBV11-2 to TRBJ1-5; 8 positions agree with TRBD1. V trimming: 3 bases; J trimming: 6 bases; junction bases outside the gene matches: 1. The CDR3 is made up of 13 amino acids. The germline V gene encodes CDR1 SGHAT and CDR2 FQNNGV. The CDR3 protein is CASSLDRAQPQHF. CDR3 bases: TGTGCCAGCAGCTTGGACAGGGCTCAGCCCCAGCATTTT. Looking up the rest from reference TRBV11-2 and TRBJ1-5 gives the full variable domain: EAGVAQSPRYKIIEKRQSVAFWCNPISGHATLYWYQQILGQGPKLLIQFQNNGVVDDSQLPKDRFSAERLKGVDSTLKIQPAKLEDSAVYLCASSLDRAQPQHFGDGTRLSIL.

The chain is built from TRBV5-6 and TRBJ1-2; D unresolved. The ends were cut back, 5 bases at V and 8 bases at J, with 10 bases in the middle. The CDR3 extends over 11 amino acids. Per the germline V gene, CDR1 is SGHDT and CDR2 is YYEEEE. The CDR3 protein is CASRRSRGYTF. The DNA for the CDR3 is TGTGCCAGCAGGAGATCTCGGGGCTACACCTTC.

The chain combines TRBV29-1 with TRBJ1-4; D possibly corresponds to TRBD1 (6 bases). V lost 1 base to trimming and J lost 12 bases, with 9 bases between them. The CDR3 is 11 amino acids. The germline V gene encodes CDR1 SQVTM and CDR2 ANQGSEA. The CDR3 DNA sequence: TGCAGCGTTGAAGGGGGGGCTGAACTGTTTTTT. This gives the protein CSVEGGAELFF.

The chain combines TRBV25-1 with TRBJ1-5; D gene ambiguous. The CDR3 loop spans 14 amino acids. V lost 4 bases to trimming and J lost 1 base, with 8 bases between them. CDR1 MGHDK and CDR2 SYGVNS come from the germline V gene. CDR3 region: CASSGLGSNQPQHF. CDR3 bases: TGTGCCAGCAGTGGACTTGGCAGCAATCAGCCCCAGCATTTT. Variable domain in full (rest from reference TRBV25-1 and TRBJ1-5): EADIYQTPRYLVIGTGKKITLECSQTMGHDKMYWYQQDPGMELHLIHYSYGVNSTEKGDLSSESTVSRIRTEHFPLTLESARPSHTSQYLCASSGLGSNQPQHFGDGTRLSIL.

This chain uses TRBV29-1 with TRBJ2-1, with 11 nucleotides matching TRBD2. V lost 4 bases, J lost 5 bases, and 22 bases stayed unmatched. The germline gives CDR1 SQVTM, CDR2 ANQGSEA. The CDR3 is 20 residues long. This CDR3 is CSVVSGVGLAGGWTHNEQFF. The CDR3 region has the DNA TGCAGCGTTGTATCTGGGGTGGGGCTAGCGGGGGGATGGACCCACAATGAGCAGTTCTTC.